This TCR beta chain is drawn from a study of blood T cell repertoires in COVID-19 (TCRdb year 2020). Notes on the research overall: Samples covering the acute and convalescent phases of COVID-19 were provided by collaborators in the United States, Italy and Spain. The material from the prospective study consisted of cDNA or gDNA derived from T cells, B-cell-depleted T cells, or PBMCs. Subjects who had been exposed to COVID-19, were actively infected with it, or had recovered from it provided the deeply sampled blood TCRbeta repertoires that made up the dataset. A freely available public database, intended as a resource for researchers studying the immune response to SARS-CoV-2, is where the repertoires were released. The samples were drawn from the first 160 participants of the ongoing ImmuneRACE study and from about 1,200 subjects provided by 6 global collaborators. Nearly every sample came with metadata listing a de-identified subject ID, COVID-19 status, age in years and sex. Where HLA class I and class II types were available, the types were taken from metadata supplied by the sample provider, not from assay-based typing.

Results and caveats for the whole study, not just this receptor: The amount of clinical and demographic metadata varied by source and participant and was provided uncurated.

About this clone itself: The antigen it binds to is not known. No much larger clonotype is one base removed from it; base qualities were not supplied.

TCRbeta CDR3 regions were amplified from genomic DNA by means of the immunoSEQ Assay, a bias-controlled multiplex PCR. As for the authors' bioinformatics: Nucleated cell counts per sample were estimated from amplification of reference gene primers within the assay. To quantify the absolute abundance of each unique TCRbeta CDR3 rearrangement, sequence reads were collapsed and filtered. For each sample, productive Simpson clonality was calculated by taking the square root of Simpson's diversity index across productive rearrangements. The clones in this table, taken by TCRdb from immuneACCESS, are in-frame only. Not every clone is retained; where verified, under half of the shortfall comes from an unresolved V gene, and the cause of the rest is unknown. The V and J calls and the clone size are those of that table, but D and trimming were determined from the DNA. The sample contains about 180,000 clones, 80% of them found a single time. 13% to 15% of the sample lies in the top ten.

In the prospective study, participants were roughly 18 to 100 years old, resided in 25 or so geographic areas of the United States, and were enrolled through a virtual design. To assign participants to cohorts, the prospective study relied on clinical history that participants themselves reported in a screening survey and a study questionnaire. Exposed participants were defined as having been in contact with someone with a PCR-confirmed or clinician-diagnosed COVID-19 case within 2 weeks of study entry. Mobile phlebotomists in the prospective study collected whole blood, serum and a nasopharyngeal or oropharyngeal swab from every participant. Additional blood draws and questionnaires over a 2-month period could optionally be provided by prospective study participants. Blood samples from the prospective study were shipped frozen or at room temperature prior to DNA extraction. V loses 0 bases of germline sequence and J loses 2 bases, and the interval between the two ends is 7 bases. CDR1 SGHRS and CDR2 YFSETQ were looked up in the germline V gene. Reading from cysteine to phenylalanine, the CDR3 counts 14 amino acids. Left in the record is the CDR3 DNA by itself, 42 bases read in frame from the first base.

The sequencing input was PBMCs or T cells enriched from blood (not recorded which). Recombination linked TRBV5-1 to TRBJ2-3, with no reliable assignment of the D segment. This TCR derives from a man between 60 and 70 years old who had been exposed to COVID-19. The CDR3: CASSLGHATDTQYF. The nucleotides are TGCGCCAGCAGCTTGGGGCATGCCACAGATACGCAGTATTTT.